A single sample gave rise to the 19 T cell receptor beta chains below, sequenced in a study of regulatory T cells in long-lasting Graves disease. Time point meaning: persistent/refractory GD, antithyroid drugs over 5 years with positive TRAb. After RNA was extracted from PBMCs, the TCR library was made from it. TCR beta libraries were built with iRepertoire HTBI primers and Arm-PCR of CDR3 regions. TCRdb processed the multiplex PCR reads anew with MiXCR; each CDR3 protein has one entry. This repertoire shows hundreds of thousands of distinct CDR3 sequences, about 22% found once; its top ten account for 7% to 9%. Sequences were derived from peripheral blood mononuclear cells (PBMCs), sampled when the disease was refractory, from a patient treated with antithyroid drugs. These receptors came from a female donor with Graves disease.

This clonotype showed up just a few times. The chain links TRBV5-1 to TRBJ1-5; no reliable D call. Germline CDR1 and CDR2: SGHRS and YFSETQ. The V gene lost 0 bases and the J gene lost 3 bases, with 13 bases spanning the gap. The CDR3 consists of 16 residues. The CDR3 DNA follows: TGCGCCAGCAGCTTGGAAGGGATGGGAGTCAATCAGCCCCAGCATTTT. Translated, it gives CASSLEGMGVNQPQHF.

This chain links TRBV11-3 with TRBJ2-1; D perhaps matches TRBD2 (6 bases). Trimming left V 5 bases short and J 1 base short, with 21 bases between. This CDR3 is built from 18 residues. Per the germline V gene, CDR1 is SGHNT and CDR2 is YENEEA. CDR3 nucleotide sequence: TGTGCCAGCAGCCTAAACTGGGGGACTGGACGGTCCTACAATGAGCAGTTCTTC. It is translated as CASSLNWGTGRSYNEQFF.

This clonotype was observed many times. The chain couples TRBV2 to TRBJ1-5, with unresolved D. The CDR3 is made up of 12 amino acids. Germline V gene sequence: CDR1 SNHLY, CDR2 FYNNEI. Between the trimmed V and J ends, which lost 3 bases and 7 bases, there was a span of 7 bases. The CDR3 loop reads CASSDEYQPQHF. In nucleotides, the CDR3 is TGTGCCAGCAGTGACGAGTACCAGCCCCAGCATTTT. The full variable domain, completed using reference TRBV2 and TRBJ1-5, is EPEVTQTPSHQVTQMGQEVILRCVPISNHLYFYWYRQILGQKVEFLVSFYNNEISEKSEIFDDQFSVERPDGSNFTLKIRSTKLEDSAMYFCASSDEYQPQHFGDGTRLSIL.

This clonotype has just a few counts. The chain recombines TRBV24-1 with TRBJ2-2; D remains ambiguous. This CDR3 has 18 amino acids. Germline V gene lookup returns CDR1 KGHDR and CDR2 SFDVKD. Trimming stripped 2 bases from V and 6 bases from J, with 21 bases between. The CDR3 is CATSDYSWRTNQPGELFF. The CDR3 region has the DNA TGTGCCACCAGTGATTATTCATGGAGAACTAACCAGCCCGGGGAGCTGTTTTTT.

This clonotype has at least ten counts. V and J are TRBV12-3 or TRBV12-4 and TRBJ2-5; TRBD1 agrees at 7 bases. Germline trimming cut 6 bases from V and 5 bases from J; bases unmatched to any gene: 6. The CDR3 runs to 13 residues. The CDR3 region has the DNA TGTGCCAGCAGACAGGGGACCGGGGAGACCCAGTACTTC. It is translated as CASRQGTGETQYF.

This clonotype was recorded at least ten times. The chain has TRBV2 and TRBJ1-2; 7 bases are shared with TRBD1. The CDR3 sequence is 15 residues long. After removal of 4 bases from V and 2 bases from J, the junction contained 7 bases not matched to a gene. Germline V gene lookup returns CDR1 SNHLY and CDR2 FYNNEI. This CDR3 reads CASSGVTGLNYGYTF. The CDR3 DNA sequence: TGTGCCAGCAGTGGAGTGACAGGGTTAAACTATGGCTACACCTTC.

This clonotype was seen more than once but under ten times. The genes are TRBV29-1 and TRBJ2-7, with a weak D call TRBD2 (5 bases). Per the germline V gene, CDR1 is SQVTM and CDR2 is ANQGSEA. V lost 3 bases, J lost 2 bases, and 5 bases lay in between. CDR3 size: 11 residues. The CDR3 nucleotides are TGCAGCGTTGATAGCGCCTACGAGCAGTACTTC. Translation: CSVDSAYEQYF.

This clonotype was seen at least ten times. The rearrangement links TRBV7-8 to TRBJ2-7; D perhaps matches TRBD1 (5 bases). V dropped 2 bases and J dropped 3 bases, with 11 bases sitting between them. This CDR3 spans 14 amino acids. The V gene's germline CDR1 is SGHVS and CDR2 FQNEAQ. The CDR3 loop is CASSLYAQGYEQYF. CDR3 bases: TGTGCCAGCAGCTTATATGCTCAGGGCTACGAGCAGTACTTC.

This clonotype appeared many times. This chain joins TRBV29-1 and TRBJ1-2; no firm D call. From germline, CDR1 is SQVTM and CDR2 ANQGSEA. The V end lost 0 bases, the J end lost 2 bases, and 7 bases lay between the germline ends. The CDR3 is made up of 13 amino acids. CDR3 DNA sequence: TGCAGCGTTGAAGAGGGGTCAAACTATGGCTACACCTTC. This sequence encodes CSVEEGSNYGYTF.

This clonotype has at least ten counts. This rearrangement joins TRBV12-3 or TRBV12-4 to TRBJ1-1, with 8 nucleotides matching TRBD1. There are 15 residues in the CDR3. The V gene end was trimmed by 2 bases and the J gene end by 4 bases; junction bases not matched to a gene: 6. DNA of the CDR3: TGTGCCAGCAGTTTAAATCAGGGGGCGGTCACTGAAGCTTTCTTT. This encodes CASSLNQGAVTEAFF.

This clonotype came up a few times. This chain uses TRBV20-1 with TRBJ2-7; D possibly uses TRBD1 or TRBD2 (5 bases each). Germline V gene lookup returns CDR1 DFQATT and CDR2 SNEGSKA (reference sequence). The V and J ends lost 5 bases and 2 bases respectively, with 25 bases between them. The CDR3 has 17 amino acids. The CDR3 DNA follows: TGCAGTGCTCGGGGCCGGGACCAAAAATTTTCACCCTACGAGCAGTACTTC. Protein: CSARGRDQKFSPYEQYF.

V is TRBV30 and J is TRBJ1-5; D is unresolved. The CDR3 covers 13 residues. Trimming stripped 0 bases from V and 3 bases from J, with 6 bases between. Germline V gene sequence: CDR1 GTSNPN, CDR2 SVGIG (reference sequence). Here the CDR3 reads CAWSVGYNQPQHF. Here the CDR3 DNA reads TGTGCCTGGAGTGTTGGGTACAATCAGCCCCAGCATTTT.

This chain links TRBV5-6 with TRBJ1-1, with 12 bases identical to TRBD1. V trimming: 4 bases; J trimming: 8 bases; junction bases outside the gene matches: 6. CDR1 SGHDT and CDR2 YYEEEE come from the germline V gene. The CDR3 spans 14 residues. The CDR3 bases are TGTGCCAGCAGCGGGACAGGGGGCGTTTTGGAAGCTTTCTTT. This encodes CASSGTGGVLEAFF.

This clonotype was found many times. This chain uses TRBV6-1 with TRBJ2-5, with TRBD1 as a possible D gene (6 bases). The germline CDR1 and CDR2 sequences are MNHNS and SASEGT. CDR3 length: 15 amino acids. V was clipped by 4 bases and J by 5 bases, with 17 bases between them. CDR3 sequence: CASSGYRVSWETQYF. CDR3 DNA: TGTGCCAGCAGTGGTTACAGGGTCTCTTGGGAGACCCAGTACTTC.

In its sample, this clonotype was seen many times. This chain uses TRBV28 with TRBJ2-7; 7 bases line up with TRBD2. With 2 bases clipped from V and 5 bases from J, the junction kept 12 bases outside the gene matches. Per the germline V gene, CDR1 is MDHEN and CDR2 is SYDVKM. This CDR3 has 16 amino acids. CDR3 sequence reads: CASSLGFRLAVHEQYF. The CDR3 DNA reads TGTGCCAGCAGTTTAGGGTTCAGACTAGCCGTCCACGAGCAGTACTTC.

This clonotype has at least ten counts. CDR3 in amino acids: CASSLDGAGNQPQHF. The CDR3 DNA reads TGTGCCAGCAGTTTAGATGGGGCAGGCAATCAGCCCCAGCATTTT. This chain joins TRBV27 and TRBJ1-5, with D possibly TRBD1 on 5 matching bases. Deletions cut 2 bases from V and 2 bases from J, with 10 bases between. This CDR3 is built from 15 residues. CDR1 and CDR2 (germline): MNHEY, SMNVEV (reference sequence).

The genes are TRBV20-1 and TRBJ1-1; unclear D gene. Trimming took off 1 base at V and 1 base at J, with 7 bases between the two ends. The CDR3 totals 13 residues. Germline V gene lookup returns CDR1 DFQATT and CDR2 SNEGSKA (reference sequence). Written as DNA, the CDR3 is TGCAGTGCTAGAGTTTCGGAGAACACTGAAGCTTTCTTT. As protein: CSARVSENTEAFF.

This clonotype occurred many times. The CDR3 is CASSPLPSGANVLTF. For the CDR3, the DNA is TGTGCCAGCAGCCCCCTTCCCTCTGGGGCCAACGTCCTGACTTTC. This chain connects TRBV28 to TRBJ2-6; D is undetermined. The CDR3 runs to 15 residues. Looked up from germline, CDR1 is MDHEN and CDR2 is SYDVKM. Trimming cost V 6 bases and J 0 bases, with 9 bases left between them.

A note on this clonotype: This may come from a read error, since a much larger clone is one base off. This sequence joins TRBV28 and TRBJ2-7, with D perhaps given as TRBD1 or TRBD2 (6 bases each). Looked up from germline, CDR1 is MDHEN and CDR2 is SYDVKM. The CDR3 contains 12 residues. V shed 3 bases and J shed 9 bases, with 12 bases lying between them. CDR3 coding DNA: TGTGCCAGCAGTTTCGAGGGGGGAGGGCAGTACTTC. Protein: CASSFEGGGQYF.